The 5 T cell receptor beta chains listed next were all sequenced from one sample in a study of T cell responses to AZD1222 COVID-19 vaccine. Profiling relied on immunoSEQ multiplex PCR, and the TCRdb table lists in-frame clones only, not all of them. The sample includes approximately 150,000 clones, around 90% of them seen just once. The sample consisted of peripheral blood, taken on day 0 of MenACWY control vaccination. Every receptor here comes from an adult in good health.

This chain connects TRBV24-1 to TRBJ2-2, with 10 bases matching TRBD1. The junction had 5 bases not matched to a gene; V was cut back by 1 base and J by 4 bases. This CDR3 has 17 residues. Germline CDR1 reads KGHDR; CDR2 reads SFDVKD. In DNA form, the CDR3 reads TGTGCCACCAGTGATTTCGCCCGGACAGGGGGCACCGGGGAGCTGTTTTTT. It encodes CATSDFARTGGTGELFF.

The chain is built from TRBV6-5 and TRBJ1-3, with D unresolved. This CDR3 has 15 residues. V was trimmed by 0 bases and J by 4 bases, leaving 10 bases between them. Per germline, CDR1 MNHEY and CDR2 SVGAGI. The CDR3 nucleotides read TGTGCCAGCAGTTACTCGGGTATGGGAGGAAACACCATATATTTT. It translates to CASSYSGMGGNTIYF.

CDR3 residues: CASTTIWGTGGANYGYTF. The DNA of the CDR3 is TGTGCCAGCACTACGATATGGGGAACCGGGGGAGCTAACTATGGCTACACCTTC. The chain employs TRBV2 and TRBJ1-2; D possibly corresponds to TRBD1 (5 bases). This CDR3 spans 18 amino acids. V was clipped by 7 bases and J by 0 bases, with 24 bases between them. Germline lookup yields CDR1 SNHLY and CDR2 FYNNEI.

The chain uses TRBV11-1 and TRBJ2-1; the match to TRBD2 covers 9 bases. The CDR3 consists of 13 residues. CDR1 is SGHAT and CDR2 is FQDESV in the germline V gene (reference sequence). The trim removed 5 bases at V and 8 bases at J, leaving 4 bases unmatched. DNA for the CDR3: TGTGCCAGCAGCCGAATAGCGGGAGATGAGCAGTTCTTC. It codes for CASSRIAGDEQFF.

The chain couples TRBV19 to TRBJ1-6; the match to TRBD1 covers 8 bases. From germline, CDR1 is LNHDA and CDR2 SQIVND (reference sequence). This CDR3 is 14 amino acids long. V lost 4 bases, J lost 7 bases, and 3 bases stayed unmatched. DNA of the CDR3: TGTGCCAGTAGTACTACAGGGGGGAATTCACCCCTCCACTTT. Residues: CASSTTGGNSPLHF.